This entry is about one T cell receptor (beta chain). The antigen is unknown. From germline, CDR1 is DFQATT and CDR2 SNEGSKA (reference sequence). V lost 6 bases and J lost 4, with 18 bases in between. This CDR3 is 14 amino acids long. This specimen comes from a study of identical twins' blood T cells. Points from the study as a whole: Twins shared more top CDR3 clonotypes than unrelated donors did. Twins shared about as many clonotypes as their cloneset sizes predicted.

Each TCR cDNA library carried sample-specific barcodes on both ends. TCRdb reprocessed the 5' RACE reads via MiXCR and lists one record per CDR3 protein. The sample has 400,000 or so distinct CDR3 sequences, under 30% seen once; the top ten hold about 6%. The genes are TRBV20-1 and TRBJ1-1; weak D call: TRBD1 (5 bases). The TCR comes from a woman between 18 and 55 years old in good health. The source material was PBMCs. The CDR3 is CSAPNPRGGTEAFF. CDR3 sequence (DNA): TGCAGTGCGCCAAACCCTCGCGGGGGCACTGAAGCTTTCTTT.